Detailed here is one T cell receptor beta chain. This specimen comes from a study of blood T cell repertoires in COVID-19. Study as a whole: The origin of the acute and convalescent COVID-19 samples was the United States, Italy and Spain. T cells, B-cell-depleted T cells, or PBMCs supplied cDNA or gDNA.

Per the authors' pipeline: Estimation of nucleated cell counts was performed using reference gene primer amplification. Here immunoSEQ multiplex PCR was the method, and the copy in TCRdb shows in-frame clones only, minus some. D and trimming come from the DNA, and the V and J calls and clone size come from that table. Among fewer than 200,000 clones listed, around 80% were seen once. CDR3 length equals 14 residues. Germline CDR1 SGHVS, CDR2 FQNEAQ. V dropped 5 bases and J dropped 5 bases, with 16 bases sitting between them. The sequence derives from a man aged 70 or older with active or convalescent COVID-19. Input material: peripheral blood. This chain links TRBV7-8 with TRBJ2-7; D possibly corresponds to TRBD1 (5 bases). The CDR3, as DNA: TGTGCCAGCAGCCTAGACAGATTTCGAGACGAGCAGTACTTC. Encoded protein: CASSLDRFRDEQYF.